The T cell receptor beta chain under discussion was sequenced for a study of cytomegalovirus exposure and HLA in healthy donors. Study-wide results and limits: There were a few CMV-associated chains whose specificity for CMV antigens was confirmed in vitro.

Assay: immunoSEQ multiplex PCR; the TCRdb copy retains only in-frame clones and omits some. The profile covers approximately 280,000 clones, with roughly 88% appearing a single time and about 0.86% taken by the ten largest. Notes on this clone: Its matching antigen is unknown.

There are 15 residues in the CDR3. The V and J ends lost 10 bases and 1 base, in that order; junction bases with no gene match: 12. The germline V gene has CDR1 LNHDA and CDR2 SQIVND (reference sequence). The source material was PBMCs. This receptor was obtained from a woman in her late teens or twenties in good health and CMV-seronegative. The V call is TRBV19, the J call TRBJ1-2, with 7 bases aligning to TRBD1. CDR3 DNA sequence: TGTGCCACCACTCGGGGACAGCAGAATAACTATGGCTACACCTTC. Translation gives CATTRGQQNNYGYTF.